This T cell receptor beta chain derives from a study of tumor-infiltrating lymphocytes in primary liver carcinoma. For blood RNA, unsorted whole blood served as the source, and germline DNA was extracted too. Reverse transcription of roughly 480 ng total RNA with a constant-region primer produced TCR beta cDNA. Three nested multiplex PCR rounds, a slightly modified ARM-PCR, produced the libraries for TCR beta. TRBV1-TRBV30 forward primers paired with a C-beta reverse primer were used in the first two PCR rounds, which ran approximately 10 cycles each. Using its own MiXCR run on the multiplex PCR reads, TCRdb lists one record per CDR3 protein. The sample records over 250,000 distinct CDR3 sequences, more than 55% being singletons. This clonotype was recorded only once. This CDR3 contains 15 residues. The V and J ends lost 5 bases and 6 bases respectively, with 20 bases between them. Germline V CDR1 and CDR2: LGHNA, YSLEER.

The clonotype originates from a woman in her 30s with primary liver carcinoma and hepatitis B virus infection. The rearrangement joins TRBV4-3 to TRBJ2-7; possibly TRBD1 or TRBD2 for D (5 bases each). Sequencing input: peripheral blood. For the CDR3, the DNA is TGCGCCAGCAGCACTCATGGGGACGGAGGTTTCGAGCAGTACTTC. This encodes CASSTHGDGGFEQYF.